This entry lists 26 T cell receptor beta chains sequenced from one sample in a study of technical replicates of blood from four donors. Assay: immunoSEQ multiplex PCR; the TCRdb copy retains only in-frame clones and omits some. Of under 95,000 clones listed, over 90% were seen once; the top ten hold roughly 0.25%. The material sequenced was T cells isolated from PBMCs. These receptor sequences come from a human donor in good health.

The V gene is TRBV5-4, the J gene TRBJ2-1, with 11 bases fitting TRBD2. The V gene's germline CDR1 is SGHNT and CDR2 YYREEE (reference sequence). V lost 0 bases to trimming and J lost 3 bases; unmatched junction nucleotides: 5. This CDR3 has 17 residues. The CDR3 nucleotides read TGTGCCAGCAGCTTGGAGATACTAGCGGGGGTCTACAATGAGCAGTTCTTC. Translating it yields CASSLEILAGVYNEQFF.

This chain joins TRBV19 and TRBJ1-6; 8 bases fit TRBD1. Germline lookup yields CDR1 LNHDA and CDR2 SQIVND (reference sequence). This CDR3 has 16 amino acids. V trimming: 7 bases; J trimming: 1 base; junction bases outside the gene matches: 6. The CDR3 DNA is TGTGCCAGTAACTGGCAGGGGGCATCCTATAATTCACCCCTCCACTTT. As protein: CASNWQGASYNSPLHF.

The sample holds a few counts of this clone. CDR3 residues: CASSLNTGLNTEAFF. The CDR3 bases are TGTGCCAGCAGTTTAAACACAGGGTTGAACACTGAAGCTTTCTTT. This chain connects TRBV27 to TRBJ1-1, with D tentatively TRBD1 (6 bases). Germline assignment: CDR1 MNHEY and CDR2 SMNVEV (reference sequence). The CDR3 totals 15 residues. V was trimmed by 2 bases and J by 0 bases, leaving 10 bases between them.

The chain employs TRBV4-2 and TRBJ2-3; the D gene is possibly TRBD2 (7 bases). CDR3 length: 14 residues. The germline V gene has CDR1 LGHNA and CDR2 YNFKEQ. Trimming cost V 6 bases and J 3 bases, with 13 bases left between them. The CDR3 protein is CASREGGQTDTQYF. In nucleotides, the CDR3 is TGTGCCAGCAGGGAGGGGGGGCAGACAGATACGCAGTATTTT.

CDR3 loop: CASSSLGHSGGYTF. The CDR3 nucleotides are TGTGCCAGCAGTTCCCTGGGCCATTCAGGCGGCTACACCTTC. V gene TRBV28 combines with J gene TRBJ1-2; D is uncertain. CDR1 and CDR2 (germline): MDHEN, SYDVKM. The ends were cut back, 4 bases at V and 8 bases at J, with 17 bases in the middle. This CDR3 region has 14 residues.

The chain couples TRBV10-3 to TRBJ2-2; D possibly corresponds to TRBD1 (6 bases). Germline loops: CDR1 ENHRY, CDR2 SYGVKD. V lost 5 bases, J lost 1 base, and 8 bases lay in between. CDR3 length: 14 residues. Here the CDR3 DNA reads TGTGCCATCAGTAAACAGGGGAACACCGGGGAGCTGTTTTTT. It is translated as CAISKQGNTGELFF.

The rearrangement links TRBV5-1 to TRBJ2-7, with 10 bases fitting TRBD1. CDR3 size: 14 residues. Germline CDR1 reads SGHRS; CDR2 reads YFSETQ. Trimming cost V 4 bases and J 6 bases; bases outside gene matches: 7. The CDR3 region has the DNA TGCGCCAGCAGCCCAACCGGGACAGGGGCCGAGCAGTACTTC. Translating gives CASSPTGTGAEQYF.

This chain links TRBV6-6 with TRBJ2-5; 11 bases match TRBD1. Germline V lookup: CDR1 MNHNY, CDR2 SVGAGI (reference sequence). J was trimmed by 2 bases and V by 2 bases; bases with no gene match: 4. The CDR3 is 16 amino acids. This CDR3 is CASSYQGTGGQETQYF. CDR3 DNA sequence: TGTGCCAGCAGTTACCAGGGGACAGGGGGTCAAGAGACCCAGTACTTC.

V and J are TRBV10-3 and TRBJ2-2; 7 bases fit TRBD2. With 0 bases clipped from V and 2 bases from J, the junction kept 9 bases outside the gene matches. CDR1 ENHRY and CDR2 SYGVKD come from the germline V gene. The CDR3 has 18 residues. The DNA for the CDR3 is TGTGCCATCAGTGAGTCGACGGGATTAGCGGGTAACACCGGGGAGCTGTTTTTT. Translating it yields CAISESTGLAGNTGELFF.

The sample holds one count of this clone. The J gene is TRBJ2-7, the V gene TRBV6-1; 10 nucleotides align to TRBD2. This CDR3 spans 15 amino acids. Germline CDR1 MNHNS, CDR2 SASEGT. Unmatched junction bases numbered 6, after V lost 7 bases and J lost 0 bases. This CDR3 reads CASIRTSGFSYEQYF. The DNA of the CDR3 is TGTGCCAGCATACGGACTAGCGGCTTCTCCTACGAGCAGTACTTC.

This clone was observed once. Here the CDR3 DNA reads TGTGCCAGCAGCCCGGGACAGGGGGGATACGAGCAGTACTTC. Encoded protein: CASSPGQGGYEQYF. The chain carries TRBV7-8 and TRBJ2-7, with 11 bases that match TRBD1. Germline CDR1 is SGHVS and CDR2 is FQNEAQ. V was clipped by 5 bases and J by 4 bases; unmatched bases: 4. The CDR3 is 14 amino acids.

The V call is TRBV6-5, the J call TRBJ2-5, with TRBD1 matching 7 bases. CDR1 is MNHEY, CDR2 SVGAGI, per germline. V was pared by 5 bases and J by 5 bases, with 2 bases of the junction left unmatched. The CDR3 covers 12 residues. The CDR3 region has the DNA TGTGCCAGCAGTCCGACAGGGGAGACCCAGTACTTC. This gives the protein CASSPTGETQYF.

The V and J genes are TRBV9 and TRBJ2-5, with TRBD2 matching over 8 bases. J gave up 5 bases and V 4 bases, and 10 bases lay outside the gene matches. Germline V gene lookup returns CDR1 SGDLS and CDR2 YYNGEE. CDR3 size: 15 residues. The CDR3 sequence: CASSLPGGLAETQYF. DNA of the CDR3: TGTGCCAGCAGCCTACCGGGGGGGCTTGCCGAGACCCAGTACTTC.

This chain uses TRBV5-1 with TRBJ2-1; weak D call: TRBD1 (5 bases). Germline V CDR1 and CDR2: SGHRS, YFSETQ. V lost 3 bases to trimming and J lost 10 bases, with 11 bases between them. The CDR3 is 12 residues long. CDR3 in amino acids: CASSSTQGEQFF. The CDR3 DNA reads as TGCGCCAGCAGCTCCACGCAGGGAGAGCAGTTCTTC.

V gene TRBV11-2 combines with J gene TRBJ1-1; a possible D gene is TRBD1 (5 bases). Germline V CDR1 and CDR2: SGHAT, FQNNGV. Trimming pared 8 bases from V and 5 bases from J, leaving 15 bases between. The CDR3 is made up of 13 amino acids. CDR3 residues: CASRGVERTEAFF. CDR3 in DNA: TGTGCCAGCCGGGGGGTTGAGAGGACTGAAGCTTTCTTT.

The genes are TRBV5-1 and TRBJ2-3; maybe TRBD1 (5 bases). This CDR3 region has 19 residues. Germline values: CDR1 SGHRS, CDR2 YFSETQ. The germline V and J ends were trimmed by 0 bases and 8 bases, with 28 bases remaining between them. The CDR3 DNA is TGCGCCAGCAGCTTGGGGCAGGGCAGGTTACAATCGAGTCCAGGTACGCAGTATTTT. Residues: CASSLGQGRLQSSPGTQYF.

The chain uses TRBV5-5 and TRBJ1-6; 10 bases line up with TRBD1. Germline CDR1 is SGHKS and CDR2 is YYEKEE (reference sequence). J gave up 10 bases and V 2 bases, and 3 bases lay outside the gene matches. This CDR3 contains 14 residues. This CDR3 is CASSFGTGASPLHF. CDR3 bases: TGTGCCAGCAGCTTCGGGACAGGGGCCTCACCCCTCCACTTT. Looking up the rest from reference TRBV5-5 and TRBJ1-6 gives the full variable domain: DAGVTQSPTHLIKTRGQQVTLRCSPISGHKSVSWYQQVLGQGPQFIFQYYEKEERGRGNFPDRFSARQFPNYSSELNVNALLLGDSALYLCASSFGTGASPLHFGNGTRLTVT.

The chain links TRBV28 to TRBJ2-7, with 10 bases identical to TRBD2. Germline lookup yields CDR1 MDHEN and CDR2 SYDVKM. V was pared by 3 bases and J by 0 bases, with 14 bases of the junction left unmatched. The CDR3 is 19 amino acids. CDR3 sequence (DNA): TGTGCCAGCAGTTTCGGGTTTCGACTAGCGGGCGACGCCTCCTACGAGCAGTACTTC. The encoded protein is CASSFGFRLAGDASYEQYF. Full variable domain (outside the CDR3, taken from reference TRBV28 and TRBJ2-7): DVKVTQSSRYLVKRTGEKVFLECVQDMDHENMFWYRQDPGLGLRLIYFSYDVKMKEKGDIPEGYSVSREKKERFSLILESASTNQTSMYLCASSFGFRLAGDASYEQYFGPGTRLTVT.

This chain links TRBV5-1 with TRBJ2-5; TRBD2 matches 10 bases. Germline V gene sequence: CDR1 SGHRS, CDR2 YFSETQ. V was clipped by 4 bases and J by 5 bases; unmatched bases: 14. The CDR3 has 17 amino acids. The CDR3 is CASSLLGERGGPETQYF. CDR3 nucleotides: TGCGCCAGCAGCCTTCTCGGGGAGCGGGGGGGTCCTGAGACCCAGTACTTC.

The chain joins TRBV7-9 to TRBJ1-1; 9 bases match TRBD1. CDR3 length equals 17 residues. After removal of 6 bases from V and 11 bases from J, the junction contained 22 bases not matched to a gene. Germline loops: CDR1 SEHNR, CDR2 FQNEAQ (reference sequence). CDR3 coding DNA: TGTGCCAGCAGGGGTCCTTTGAGGGAGGGACAGGGTGTTGAGGCTTTCTTT. Its protein product is CASRGPLREGQGVEAFF.

The chain joins TRBV2 to TRBJ2-7, with 7 bases that match TRBD2. Germline CDR1 and CDR2: SNHLY and FYNNEI. The CDR3 totals 13 residues. V lost 11 bases to trimming and J lost 3 bases; unmatched junction nucleotides: 10. The CDR3 coding sequence is TGTGCCGGAGATCGGCTAGCGGACTACGAGCAGTACTTC. Its protein product is CAGDRLADYEQYF.

V gene TRBV19 combines with J gene TRBJ1-1; D remains unclear. This CDR3 spans 15 amino acids. Germline CDR1 and CDR2: LNHDA and SQIVND (reference sequence). Trimming removed 6 bases at V and 8 bases at J, with 22 bases between. The CDR3 coding sequence is TGTGCCAGTAGCCTAAACCCCTACAGCCTCCTCGAAGCTTTCTTT. Its translation: CASSLNPYSLLEAFF.

The V and J genes are TRBV2 and TRBJ2-7, with 12 nucleotides matching TRBD1. The CDR3 is 14 amino acids. Looked up from germline, CDR1 is SNHLY and CDR2 is FYNNEI. Trimming took 6 bases from V and 6 from J; bases not matched to a gene: 6. This CDR3 reads CASRGGQGAGEQYF. CDR3 DNA: TGTGCCAGCAGGGGGGGACAGGGGGCTGGCGAGCAGTACTTC.

J is TRBJ2-2 and V is TRBV6-4, with D perhaps TRBD2 (6 bases). Germline values: CDR1 MRHNA, CDR2 SNTAGT. Trimming took 6 bases from V and 3 from J, leaving 11 bases between them. The CDR3 contains 14 residues. The CDR3 region is CASRGTFHTGELFF. The CDR3 DNA reads TGTGCCAGCAGAGGGACTTTCCACACCGGGGAGCTGTTTTTT.

The gene calls are TRBV13 and TRBJ1-1, with TRBD1 matching 7 bases. The CDR3 spans 17 residues. V was pared by 2 bases and J by 5 bases, with 14 bases of the junction left unmatched. Germline V gene data show CDR1 as PRHDT and CDR2 as FYEKMQ (reference sequence). CDR3 region: CASSLLSSGGSWTEAFF. The CDR3 DNA is TGTGCCAGCAGCTTATTATCGTCAGGGGGGAGTTGGACTGAAGCTTTCTTT. The full variable domain, with the rest looked up from reference TRBV13 and TRBJ1-1, is AAGVIQSPRHLIKEKRETATLKCYPIPRHDTVYWYQQGPGQDPQFLISFYEKMQSDKGSIPDRFSAQQFSDYHSELNMSSLELGDSALYFCASSLLSSGGSWTEAFFGQGTRLTVV.

The chain recombines TRBV10-3 with TRBJ1-4; a possible D gene is TRBD1 (6 bases). Trimming cost V 3 bases and J 4 bases, with 18 bases left between them. This CDR3 contains 17 residues. CDR1 and CDR2 from the germline V gene are ENHRY and SYGVKD. The CDR3 coding sequence is TGTGCCATCAGTGAAGTTGCGACAGGCCGGGGTAATGAAAAACTGTTTTTT. Translation gives CAISEVATGRGNEKLFF.